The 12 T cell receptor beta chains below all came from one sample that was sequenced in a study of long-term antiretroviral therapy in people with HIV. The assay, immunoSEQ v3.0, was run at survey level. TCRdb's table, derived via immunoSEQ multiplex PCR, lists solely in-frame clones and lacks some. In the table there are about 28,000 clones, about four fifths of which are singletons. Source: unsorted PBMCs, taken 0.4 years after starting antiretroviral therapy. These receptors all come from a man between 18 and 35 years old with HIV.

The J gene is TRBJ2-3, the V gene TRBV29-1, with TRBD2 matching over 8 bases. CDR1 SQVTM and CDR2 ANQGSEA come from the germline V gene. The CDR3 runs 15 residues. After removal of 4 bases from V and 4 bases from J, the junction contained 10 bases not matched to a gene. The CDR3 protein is CSVVAVREGPDTQYF. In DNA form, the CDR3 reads TGCAGCGTTGTTGCCGTACGGGAGGGCCCAGATACGCAGTATTTT.

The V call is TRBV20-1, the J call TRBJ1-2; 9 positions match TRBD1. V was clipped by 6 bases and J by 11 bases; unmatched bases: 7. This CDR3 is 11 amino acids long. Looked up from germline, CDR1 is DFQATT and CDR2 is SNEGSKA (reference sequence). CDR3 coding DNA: TGCAGTGCCGAGGGACAGGGAGGATACACCTTC. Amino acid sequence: CSAEGQGGYTF.

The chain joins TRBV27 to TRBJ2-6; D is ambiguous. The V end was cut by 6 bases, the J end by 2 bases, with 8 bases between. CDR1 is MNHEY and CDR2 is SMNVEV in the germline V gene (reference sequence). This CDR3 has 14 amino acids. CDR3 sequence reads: CASSLMAGANVLTF. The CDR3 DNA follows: TGTGCCAGCAGCCTAATGGCTGGGGCCAACGTCCTGACTTTC.

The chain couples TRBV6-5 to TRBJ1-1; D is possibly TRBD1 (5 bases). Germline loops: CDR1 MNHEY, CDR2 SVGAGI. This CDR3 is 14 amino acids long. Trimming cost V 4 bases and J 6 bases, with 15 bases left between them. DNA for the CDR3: TGTGCCAGCAGTTCAGGAAAGGGACTCCCTGAAGCTTTCTTT. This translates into CASSSGKGLPEAFF.

CDR3 bases: TGTGCCAGCGGGCTAAGGGGTCGAGAGACCCAGTACTTC. It specifies CASGLRGRETQYF. V gene TRBV27 combines with J gene TRBJ2-5; tentative D call: TRBD1 (5 bases). This CDR3 has 13 residues. The V and J ends lost 8 bases and 4 bases respectively, with 14 bases between them. Germline assignment: CDR1 MNHEY and CDR2 SMNVEV (reference sequence).

The CDR3 region has the DNA TGTGCCAGCAGTCAAAACGCACAGAATTCACCCCTCCACTTT. Translation: CASSQNAQNSPLHF. This chain joins TRBV6-5 and TRBJ1-6; no firm D call. Deletions cut 5 bases from V and 7 bases from J, with 12 bases between. Germline CDR1 MNHEY, CDR2 SVGAGI. The CDR3 has 14 residues.

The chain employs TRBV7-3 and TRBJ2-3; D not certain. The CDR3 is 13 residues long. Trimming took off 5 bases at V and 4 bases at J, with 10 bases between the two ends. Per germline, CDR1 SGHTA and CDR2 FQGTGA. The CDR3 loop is CASSPDPPDTQYF. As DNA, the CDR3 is TGTGCCAGCAGCCCTGACCCCCCAGATACGCAGTATTTT.

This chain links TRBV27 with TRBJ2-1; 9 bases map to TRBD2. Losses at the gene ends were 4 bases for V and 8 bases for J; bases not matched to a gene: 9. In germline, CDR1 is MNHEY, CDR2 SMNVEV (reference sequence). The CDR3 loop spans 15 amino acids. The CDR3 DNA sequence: TGTGCCAGCAGTTCCGGGACTAGCAGGTACGATGAGCAGTTCTTC. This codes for CASSSGTSRYDEQFF.

The CDR3 sequence: CASRVTSGRNFAEQYF. The CDR3 DNA reads TGTGCCAGCAGGGTGACTAGCGGGAGAAACTTTGCCGAGCAGTACTTC. The chain has TRBV28 and TRBJ2-7, with 12 nucleotides matching TRBD2. The CDR3 totals 16 residues. Per the germline V gene, CDR1 is MDHEN and CDR2 is SYDVKM. The V gene end was trimmed by 6 bases and the J gene end by 6 bases; junction bases not matched to a gene: 12.

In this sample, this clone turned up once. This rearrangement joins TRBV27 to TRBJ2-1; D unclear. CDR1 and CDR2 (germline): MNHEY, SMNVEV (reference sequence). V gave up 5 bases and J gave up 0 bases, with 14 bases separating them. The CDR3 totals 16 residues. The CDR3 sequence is CASSLSVESSYNEQFF. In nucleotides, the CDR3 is TGTGCCAGCAGTCTCAGCGTCGAAAGCTCCTACAATGAGCAGTTCTTC.

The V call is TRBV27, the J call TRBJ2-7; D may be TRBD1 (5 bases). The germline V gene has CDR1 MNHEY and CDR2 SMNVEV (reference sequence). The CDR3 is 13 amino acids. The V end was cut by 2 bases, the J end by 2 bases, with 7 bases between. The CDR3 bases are TGTGCCAGCAGTTTAGCGACAGCCTACGAGCAGTACTTC. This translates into CASSLATAYEQYF.

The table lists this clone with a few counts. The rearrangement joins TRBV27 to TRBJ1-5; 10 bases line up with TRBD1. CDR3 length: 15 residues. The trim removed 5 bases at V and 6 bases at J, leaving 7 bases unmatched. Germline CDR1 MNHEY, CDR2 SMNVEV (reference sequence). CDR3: CASSLRGQGSQPQHF. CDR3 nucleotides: TGTGCCAGCAGTCTCCGGGGACAGGGGTCTCAGCCCCAGCATTTT.